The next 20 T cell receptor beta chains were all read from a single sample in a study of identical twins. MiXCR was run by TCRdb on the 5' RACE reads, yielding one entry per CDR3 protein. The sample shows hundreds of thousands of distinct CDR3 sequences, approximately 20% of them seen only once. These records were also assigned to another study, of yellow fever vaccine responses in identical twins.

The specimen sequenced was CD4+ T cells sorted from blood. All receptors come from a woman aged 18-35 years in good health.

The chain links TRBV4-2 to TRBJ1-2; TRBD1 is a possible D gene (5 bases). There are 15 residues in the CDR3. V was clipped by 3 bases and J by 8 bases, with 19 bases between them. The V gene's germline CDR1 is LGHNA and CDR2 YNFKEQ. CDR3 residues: CASSQEGLGTWGYTF. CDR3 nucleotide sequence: TGTGCCAGCAGCCAGGAGGGGTTGGGGACTTGGGGCTACACCTTC.

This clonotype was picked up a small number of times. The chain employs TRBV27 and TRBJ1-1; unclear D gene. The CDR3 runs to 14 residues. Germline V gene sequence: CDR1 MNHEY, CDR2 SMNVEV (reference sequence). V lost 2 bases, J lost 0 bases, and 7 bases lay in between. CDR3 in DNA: TGTGCCAGCAGTTTAGTGGGAGTGAACACTGAAGCTTTCTTT. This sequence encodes CASSLVGVNTEAFF.

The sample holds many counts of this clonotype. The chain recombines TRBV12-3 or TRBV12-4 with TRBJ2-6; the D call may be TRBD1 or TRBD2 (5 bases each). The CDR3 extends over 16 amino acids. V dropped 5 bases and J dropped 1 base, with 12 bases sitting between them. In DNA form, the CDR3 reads TGTGCCAGCAGTCCCGGGGCGAAATCTGGGGCCAACGTCCTGACTTTC. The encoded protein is CASSPGAKSGANVLTF.

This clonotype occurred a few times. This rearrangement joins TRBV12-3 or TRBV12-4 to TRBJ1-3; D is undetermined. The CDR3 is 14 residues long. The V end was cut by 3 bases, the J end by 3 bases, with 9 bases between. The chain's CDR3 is CASSLDGLGNTIYF. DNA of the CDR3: TGTGCCAGCAGTTTGGATGGACTTGGAAACACCATATATTTT.

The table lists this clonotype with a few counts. CDR3 loop: CASSQGVSDDEQYF. CDR3 DNA sequence: TGTGCCAGCAGCCAAGGTGTCTCCGACGACGAGCAGTACTTC. The V gene is TRBV3-1, the J gene TRBJ2-7; no firm D call. CDR1 LGHDT and CDR2 YNNKEL come from the germline V gene (reference sequence). This CDR3 spans 14 amino acids. V gave up 1 base and J gave up 5 bases, with 12 bases separating them.

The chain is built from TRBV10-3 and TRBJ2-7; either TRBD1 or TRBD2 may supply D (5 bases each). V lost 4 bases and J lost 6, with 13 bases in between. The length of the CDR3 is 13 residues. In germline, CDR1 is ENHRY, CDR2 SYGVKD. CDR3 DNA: TGTGCCATCAGTGCCCGGGACCTTCGCGAGCAGTACGTC. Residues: CAISARDLREQYV.

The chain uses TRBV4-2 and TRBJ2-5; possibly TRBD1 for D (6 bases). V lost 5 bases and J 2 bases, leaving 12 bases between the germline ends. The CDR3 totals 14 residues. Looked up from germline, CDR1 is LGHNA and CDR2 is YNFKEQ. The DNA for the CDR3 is TGTGCCAGCAGCAGGGACATCTCACAAGAGACCCAGTACTTC. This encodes CASSRDISQETQYF.

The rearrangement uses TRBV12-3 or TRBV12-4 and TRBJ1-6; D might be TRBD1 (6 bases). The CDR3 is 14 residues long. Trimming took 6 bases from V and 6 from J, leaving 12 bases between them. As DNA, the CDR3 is TGTGCCAGCAGATACCGGGACACTAATTCACCCCTCCACTTT. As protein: CASRYRDTNSPLHF.

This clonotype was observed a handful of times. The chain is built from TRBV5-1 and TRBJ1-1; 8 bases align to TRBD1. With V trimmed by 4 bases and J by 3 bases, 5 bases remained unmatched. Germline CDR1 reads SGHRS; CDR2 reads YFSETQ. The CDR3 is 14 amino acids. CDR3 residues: CASSPDRVDTEAFF. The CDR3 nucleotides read TGCGCCAGCAGCCCGGACAGGGTTGACACTGAAGCTTTCTTT. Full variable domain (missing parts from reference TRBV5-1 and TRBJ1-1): KAGVTQTPRYLIKTRGQQVTLSCSPISGHRSVSWYQQTPGQGLQFLFEYFSETQRNKGNFPGRFSGRQFSNSRSEMNVSTLELGDSALYLCASSPDRVDTEAFFGQGTRLTVV.

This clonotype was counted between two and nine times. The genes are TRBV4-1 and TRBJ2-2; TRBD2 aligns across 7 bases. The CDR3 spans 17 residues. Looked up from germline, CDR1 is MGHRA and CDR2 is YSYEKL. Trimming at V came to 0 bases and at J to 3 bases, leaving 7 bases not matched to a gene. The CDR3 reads CASSQDRRELYTGELFF. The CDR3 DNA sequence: TGCGCCAGCAGCCAAGACCGGCGGGAGTTGTACACCGGGGAGCTGTTTTTT.

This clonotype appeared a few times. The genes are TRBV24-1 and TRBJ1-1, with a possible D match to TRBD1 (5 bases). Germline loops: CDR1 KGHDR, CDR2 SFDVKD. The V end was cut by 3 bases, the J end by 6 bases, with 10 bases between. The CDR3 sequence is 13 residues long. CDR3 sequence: CATSDGAIPEAFF. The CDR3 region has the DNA TGTGCCACCAGTGATGGGGCCATACCTGAAGCTTTCTTT.

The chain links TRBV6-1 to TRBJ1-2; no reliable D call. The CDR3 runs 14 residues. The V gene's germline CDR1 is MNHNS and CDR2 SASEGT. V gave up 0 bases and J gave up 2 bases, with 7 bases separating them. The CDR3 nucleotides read TGTGCCAGCAGTGAAGCAGGGCGGAACTATGGCTACACCTTC. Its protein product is CASSEAGRNYGYTF.

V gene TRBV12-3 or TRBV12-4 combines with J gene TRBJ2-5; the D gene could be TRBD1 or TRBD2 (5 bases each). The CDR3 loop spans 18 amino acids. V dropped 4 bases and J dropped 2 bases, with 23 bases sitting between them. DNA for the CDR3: TGTGCCAGCAGTTCCGTCTGGGGGTTACAGCCACAACAAGAGACCCAGTACTTC. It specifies CASSSVWGLQPQQETQYF.

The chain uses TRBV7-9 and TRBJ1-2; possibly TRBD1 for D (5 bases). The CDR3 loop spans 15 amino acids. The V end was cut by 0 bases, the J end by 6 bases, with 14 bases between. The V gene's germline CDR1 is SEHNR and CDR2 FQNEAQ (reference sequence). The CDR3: CASSLALEGIDGYTF. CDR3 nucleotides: TGTGCCAGCAGCTTAGCGCTGGAGGGGATCGATGGCTACACCTTC.

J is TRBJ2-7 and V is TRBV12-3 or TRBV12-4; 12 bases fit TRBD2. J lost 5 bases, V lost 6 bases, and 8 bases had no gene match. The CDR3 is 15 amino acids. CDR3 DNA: TGTGCCAGCAGGATGACTAGCGGGAGATATGACGAGCAGTACTTC. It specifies CASRMTSGRYDEQYF.

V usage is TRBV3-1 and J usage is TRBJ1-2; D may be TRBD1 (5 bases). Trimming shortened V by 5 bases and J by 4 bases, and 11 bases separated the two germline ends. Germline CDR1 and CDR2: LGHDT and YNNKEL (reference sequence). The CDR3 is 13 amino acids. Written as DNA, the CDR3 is TGTGCCAGCAGCTCGAGCGACAGCTATGGCTACACCTTC. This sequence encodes CASSSSDSYGYTF.

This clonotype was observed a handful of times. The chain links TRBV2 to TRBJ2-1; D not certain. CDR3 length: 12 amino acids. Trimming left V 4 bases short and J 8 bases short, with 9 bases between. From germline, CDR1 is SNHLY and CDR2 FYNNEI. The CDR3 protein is CASSVLRDEQFF. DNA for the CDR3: TGTGCCAGCAGTGTTTTGCGCGATGAGCAGTTCTTC. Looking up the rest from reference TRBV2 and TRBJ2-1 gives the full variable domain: EPEVTQTPSHQVTQMGQEVILRCVPISNHLYFYWYRQILGQKVEFLVSFYNNEISEKSEIFDDQFSVERPDGSNFTLKIRSTKLEDSAMYFCASSVLRDEQFFGPGTRLTVL.

Here the CDR3 DNA reads TGTGCCAGCAGTCCAACAATAACAGATACGCAGTATTTT. It translates to CASSPTITDTQYF. The rearrangement joins TRBV27 to TRBJ2-3; the D is unclear. The germline V and J ends were trimmed by 5 bases and 3 bases, with 9 bases remaining between them. This CDR3 spans 13 amino acids. Germline-derived CDR1 and CDR2 are MNHEY and SMNVEV (reference sequence).

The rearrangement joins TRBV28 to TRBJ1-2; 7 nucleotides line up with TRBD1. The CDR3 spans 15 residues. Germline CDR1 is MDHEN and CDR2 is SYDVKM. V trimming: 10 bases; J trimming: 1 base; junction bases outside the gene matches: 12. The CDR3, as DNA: TGTGCCACTAACAGGCCGGGACAGCTTAACTATGGCTACACCTTC. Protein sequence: CATNRPGQLNYGYTF.

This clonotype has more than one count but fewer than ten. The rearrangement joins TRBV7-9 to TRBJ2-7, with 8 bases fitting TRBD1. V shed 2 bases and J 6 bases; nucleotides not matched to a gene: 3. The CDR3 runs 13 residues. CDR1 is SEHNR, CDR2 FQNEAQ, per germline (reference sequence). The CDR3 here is CASSLLTGGEQYF. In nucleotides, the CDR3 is TGTGCCAGCAGCTTATTAACAGGGGGCGAGCAGTACTTC. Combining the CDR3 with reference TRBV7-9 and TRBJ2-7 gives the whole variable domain DTGVSQNPRHKITKRGQNVTFRCDPISEHNRLYWYRQTLGQGPEFLTYFQNEAQLEKSRLLSDRFSAERPKGSFSTLEIQRTEQGDSAMYLCASSLLTGGEQYFGPGTRLTVT.